The clone carrying this T cell receptor (beta chain) was seen many times. This sample is part of a study of blood T cell repertoires in COVID-19. The assay was immunoSEQ multiplex PCR, and TCRdb's table has in-frame clones only and misses some. Among tens of thousands of clones listed, around 90% were seen once. The CDR3 totals 14 residues. V was clipped by 7 bases and J by 5 bases; unmatched bases: 8. Germline V gene lookup returns CDR1 SEHNR and CDR2 FQNEAQ (reference sequence). This TCR was recovered from a woman in her 70s with acute or convalescent COVID-19. The sample was peripheral blood. This chain joins TRBV7-9 and TRBJ1-1; 9 nucleotides match TRBD1. CDR3 sequence: CASITGGGLTEAFF. The CDR3 DNA follows: TGTGCCAGCATCACAGGGGGCGGTTTGACTGAAGCTTTCTTT.